One and the same sample provided the 23 T cell receptor beta chains below, sequenced in a study of T-cell memory formation after mild COVID-19. Via MiXCR, TCRdb re-called the 5' RACE reads, giving one row per CDR3 protein. The table has around 200,000 distinct CDR3 sequences, around 20% seen once. Sequenced: PBMCs or a T cell subset sorted from them (not recorded which). These receptors all stem from a young man who had mild COVID-19 (a few samples of this study predate the infection). Cell type and time point are not known.

This clonotype was recorded once. The chain has TRBV3-1 and TRBJ2-5, with D perhaps being TRBD1 or TRBD2 (6 bases each). V lost 4 bases to trimming and J lost 7 bases, with 25 bases between them. The CDR3 sequence is 17 residues long. From germline, CDR1 is LGHDT and CDR2 YNNKEL (reference sequence). DNA for the CDR3: TGTGCCAGCAGCCCCTGGAGGGGGTCGAGGCATATGGGGACCCAGTACTTC. Translated: CASSPWRGSRHMGTQYF.

In its sample, this clonotype was seen many times. The V gene is TRBV7-2, the J gene TRBJ2-5; 7 bases are a match to TRBD1. CDR1 and CDR2 (germline): SGHTA, FQGNSA. J gave up 3 bases and V 1 base, and 2 bases lay outside the gene matches. The CDR3 runs 14 residues. Here the CDR3 reads CASSLVTGKETQYF. CDR3 sequence (DNA): TGTGCCAGCAGCTTAGTGACAGGGAAAGAGACCCAGTACTTC.

This clonotype occurred a few times. The chain employs TRBV12-3 or TRBV12-4 and TRBJ1-2, with 8 positions matching TRBD1. The CDR3 contains 14 residues. The V segment lost 5 bases and the J segment 8 bases; nucleotides outside the gene matches: 10. The CDR3 nucleotides are TGTGCCAGCAGTAACCATGGACAGGGTGGCGGCTACACCTTC. Translated: CASSNHGQGGGYTF.

The chain recombines TRBV7-2 with TRBJ2-1; D is perhaps TRBD1 (5 bases). Germline V gives CDR1 SGHTA, CDR2 FQGNSA. The CDR3 totals 14 residues. The V and J ends lost 2 bases and 11 bases respectively, with 16 bases between them. CDR3 region: CASSLFYQQVKQFF. In DNA, the CDR3 is TGTGCCAGCAGCTTATTTTACCAACAGGTGAAGCAGTTCTTC.

The CDR3 DNA follows: TGTGCCAGCAGCTACGTCACAGGTTCCACTGAAGCTTTCTTT. Amino acid sequence: CASSYVTGSTEAFF. The chain is built from TRBV11-1 and TRBJ1-1; D possibly corresponds to TRBD1 (5 bases). CDR1 is SGHAT, CDR2 FQDESV, per germline (reference sequence). Trimming left V 4 bases short and J 4 bases short, with 13 bases between. The CDR3 is 14 residues long.

The genes are TRBV18 and TRBJ1-5; 11 bases map to TRBD1. J was trimmed by 5 bases and V by 2 bases; bases with no gene match: 2. The V gene's germline CDR1 is KGHSH and CDR2 LQKENI. There are 15 residues in the CDR3. CDR3 coding DNA: TGTGCCAGCTCACCAGCGGGACAGGGGGATCAGCCCCAGCATTTT. Translated, it gives CASSPAGQGDQPQHF.

In this sample, this clonotype turned up a few times. The rearrangement links TRBV6-6 to TRBJ1-1; D not resolved. The ends were cut back, 5 bases at V and 4 bases at J, with 5 bases in the middle. In germline, CDR1 is MNHNY, CDR2 SVGAGI (reference sequence). The CDR3 is 11 amino acids. The CDR3: CASSQTTEAFF. Written as DNA, the CDR3 is TGTGCCAGCAGTCAGACCACTGAAGCTTTCTTT.

The chain combines TRBV11-3 with TRBJ2-2, with D perhaps TRBD2 (6 bases). The V end was cut by 0 bases, the J end by 10 bases, with 15 bases between. Germline V gene data show CDR1 as SGHNT and CDR2 as YENEEA. This CDR3 spans 15 amino acids. CDR3 loop: CASSLDAGIGVELFF. Written as DNA, the CDR3 is TGTGCCAGCAGCTTAGATGCGGGGATAGGCGTGGAGCTGTTTTTT. The full variable domain, its missing parts supplied by reference TRBV11-3 and TRBJ2-2, is EAGVVQSPRYKIIEKKQPVAFWCNPISGHNTLYWYLQNLGQGPELLIRYENEEAVDDSQLPKDRFSAERLKGVDSTLKIQPAELGDSAVYLCASSLDAGIGVELFFGEGSRLTVL.

V and J are TRBV12-3 or TRBV12-4 and TRBJ1-2, with D unresolved. The CDR3 has 13 amino acids. V gave up 1 base and J gave up 4 bases, with 7 bases separating them. CDR3: CASSLGHPYGYTF. The DNA for the CDR3 is TGTGCCAGCAGTTTAGGCCATCCCTATGGCTACACCTTC.

CDR3 sequence (DNA): TGTGCCAGCGGGGAGGAGGAAACAGAGACCCAGTACTTC. It yields the protein CASGEEETETQYF. The chain joins TRBV12-3 or TRBV12-4 to TRBJ2-5; the D gene is possibly TRBD2 (6 bases). V gave up 8 bases and J gave up 4 bases, with 14 bases separating them. The CDR3 covers 13 residues.

V is TRBV20-1 and J is TRBJ2-3, with D tentatively TRBD2 (6 bases). CDR3 size: 14 residues. The V gene lost 1 base and the J gene lost 1 base, with 9 bases spanning the gap. Germline V gene lookup returns CDR1 DFQATT and CDR2 SNEGSKA (reference sequence). The CDR3 nucleotides are TGCAGTGCTAGAGTCGGCGGGGGCACAGATACGCAGTATTTT. Amino acids: CSARVGGGTDTQYF.

The chain is built from TRBV7-2 and TRBJ1-2, with D possibly being TRBD1 (5 bases). The CDR3 is 13 residues long. V lost 3 bases, J lost 5 bases, and 10 bases lay in between. Germline-derived CDR1 and CDR2 are SGHTA and FQGNSA. The CDR3: CASSFDSQYGYTF. As DNA, the CDR3 is TGTGCCAGCAGCTTCGACAGTCAGTATGGCTACACCTTC.

This clonotype turned up a few times. DNA for the CDR3: TGTGCCAGCAGCAGGGACCTCGAGCGGACAGATACGCAGTATTTT. Encoded protein: CASSRDLERTDTQYF. The chain links TRBV7-9 to TRBJ2-3, with D perhaps being TRBD1 or TRBD2 (5 bases each). CDR3 size: 15 residues. Deletions cut 5 bases from V and 3 bases from J, with 15 bases between. Germline loops: CDR1 SEHNR, CDR2 FQNEAQ (reference sequence).

This clonotype showed up just a few times. The chain is built from TRBV5-1 and TRBJ1-1, with TRBD1 matching 10 bases. The CDR3 length is 13 residues. J gave up 6 bases and V 4 bases, and 3 bases lay outside the gene matches. The germline V gene has CDR1 SGHRS and CDR2 YFSETQ. The CDR3 region has the DNA TGCGCCAGCAGCCTGACAGGGGGCCCTGAAGCTTTCTTT. Translated, it gives CASSLTGGPEAFF.

The V call is TRBV5-1, the J call TRBJ1-1; D remains unclear. Deletions cut 2 bases from V and 4 bases from J, with 15 bases between. There are 15 residues in the CDR3. The germline V gene has CDR1 SGHRS and CDR2 YFSETQ. Written as DNA, the CDR3 is TGCGCCAGCAGCTTAGCCAGTTCCCCCGGCACTGAAGCTTTCTTT. Amino acid sequence: CASSLASSPGTEAFF. Full variable domain (remainder filled in from reference TRBV5-1 and TRBJ1-1): KAGVTQTPRYLIKTRGQQVTLSCSPISGHRSVSWYQQTPGQGLQFLFEYFSETQRNKGNFPGRFSGRQFSNSRSEMNVSTLELGDSALYLCASSLASSPGTEAFFGQGTRLTVV.

This clonotype was seen only a few times. The chain uses TRBV4-2 and TRBJ2-4; D may correspond to TRBD1 or TRBD2 (6 bases each). Between the trimmed V and J ends, which lost 4 bases and 9 bases, there was a span of 16 bases. Germline-derived CDR1 and CDR2 are LGHNA and YNFKEQ. The CDR3 sequence is 14 residues long. The CDR3: CASSPRERGVIQYF. The CDR3 bases are TGTGCCAGCAGCCCTAGGGAAAGGGGGGTCATTCAGTACTTC.

This clonotype occurred a few times. The J gene is TRBJ2-3, the V gene TRBV20-1; D gene ambiguous. CDR1 and CDR2 from the germline V gene are DFQATT and SNEGSKA (reference sequence). The CDR3 has 11 amino acids. The V and J ends lost 5 bases and 6 bases respectively, with 9 bases between them. The CDR3 DNA reads as TGCAGTGCTCCCTTCATGGATACGCAGTATTTT. It translates to CSAPFMDTQYF.

The rearrangement uses TRBV4-2 and TRBJ2-7, with D perhaps matching TRBD1 (6 bases). This CDR3 has 16 amino acids. V lost 3 bases to trimming and J lost 4 bases, with 19 bases between them. Germline CDR1 LGHNA, CDR2 YNFKEQ. The CDR3 region has the DNA TGTGCCAGCAGCCAGGCCCTCGGTGGGGGCAGTTACGAGCAGTACTTC. It translates to CASSQALGGGSYEQYF.

In this sample, this clonotype turned up a few times. The chain carries TRBV18 and TRBJ2-5; D gene ambiguous. From germline, CDR1 is KGHSH and CDR2 LQKENI. The CDR3 is 13 residues long. V was clipped by 1 base and J by 5 bases, with 8 bases between them. The CDR3 DNA follows: TGTGCCAGCTCACCACGTGCAGGCGAGACCCAGTACTTC. The encoded protein is CASSPRAGETQYF.

The chain has TRBV5-1 and TRBJ1-4; D possibly corresponds to TRBD1 (6 bases). Germline V gene sequence: CDR1 SGHRS, CDR2 YFSETQ. The V gene lost 7 bases and the J gene lost 2 bases, with 18 bases spanning the gap. The CDR3 runs 16 residues. CDR3 bases: TGCGCCAGCGGAGAAGGACAGTTGGTTACTAATGAAAAACTGTTTTTT. Encoded protein: CASGEGQLVTNEKLFF.

V gene TRBV11-2 combines with J gene TRBJ2-2; D unclear. The CDR3 has 15 residues. V was clipped by 0 bases and J by 5 bases, with 10 bases between them. The V gene's germline CDR1 is SGHAT and CDR2 FQNNGV. The CDR3 spells CASSLERVETGELFF. The CDR3 coding sequence is TGTGCCAGCAGCTTAGAAAGGGTTGAGACCGGGGAGCTGTTTTTT.

The gene calls are TRBV25-1 and TRBJ2-3; D remains unclear. Looked up from germline, CDR1 is MGHDK and CDR2 is SYGVNS. This CDR3 region has 14 residues. Trimming stripped 3 bases from V and 1 base from J, with 8 bases between. The CDR3 reads CASSDHGGTDTQYF. The CDR3 DNA reads as TGTGCCAGCAGTGATCACGGCGGCACAGATACGCAGTATTTT.

CDR3 DNA sequence: TGTGCCAGCAGAGACAGGGGGCTCTCTGGGGCCAACGTCCTGACTTTC. Translation: CASRDRGLSGANVLTF. The chain employs TRBV12-3 or TRBV12-4 and TRBJ2-6; TRBD1 aligns across 10 bases. The CDR3 is made up of 16 amino acids. V was pared by 6 bases and J by 0 bases, with 2 bases of the junction left unmatched.